The entry that follows covers one TCR beta chain sequence. Its antigen is undetermined. The data were obtained in a study of T cell responses to AZD1222 COVID-19 vaccine. Profiled with immunoSEQ multiplex PCR; TCRdb holds only in-frame clones, not every one. Of 140,000 or so clones in the sample, around 92% are singletons; the top ten hold approximately 2%. Trimming stripped 0 bases from V and 10 bases from J, with 16 bases between. The length of the CDR3 is 14 residues. Germline CDR1 reads SGHDT; CDR2 reads YYEEEE. Study-wide findings and caveats: Only 5 to 7 AZD1222 recipients tested seropositive at baseline. Spike-specific TCR breadth and depth both grew after two AZD1222 doses. A mostly white British donor set with more females was recruited, and clonal diversity was possibly underestimated.

The chain couples TRBV5-6 to TRBJ1-1; D might be TRBD1 (5 bases). Sequences were derived from peripheral blood, sampled on day 0 of AZD1222 vaccination. The receptor comes from an adult in good health. The CDR3 sequence is CASSLALGVPGAFF. The CDR3 bases are TGTGCCAGCAGCTTGGCCCTGGGGGTACCGGGAGCTTTCTTT.